The 9 T cell receptor beta chains below were found in one sample sequenced in a study of cytomegalovirus exposure and HLA in healthy donors. This PCR relied on a set of 60 Vbeta primers and 13 Jbeta primers. Assay used: immunoSEQ multiplex PCR; TCRdb lists only in-frame clones, some missing. This sample's table has 50,000 to 70,000 clones. The sequencing input was PBMCs. These receptors came from a man aged 45-65 years in good health and CMV-seropositive.

V and J are TRBV25-1 and TRBJ2-2; 8 bases align to TRBD1. The V gene's germline CDR1 is MGHDK and CDR2 SYGVNS. The CDR3 runs 14 residues. V shed 8 bases and J 3 bases; nucleotides not matched to a gene: 5. The CDR3 DNA sequence: TGTGCCAGCTCCGGACAGGGACACACCGGGGAGCTGTTTTTT. It encodes CASSGQGHTGELFF.

The CDR3 spells CASSAPPGGVSNQPQHF. CDR3 DNA: TGCGCCAGCAGCGCCCCTCCTGGAGGGGTGAGCAATCAGCCCCAGCATTTT. V is TRBV5-1 and J is TRBJ1-5; D is perhaps TRBD1 (5 bases). V lost 4 bases, J lost 1 base, and 18 bases lay in between. Germline CDR1 is SGHRS and CDR2 is YFSETQ. This CDR3 spans 17 amino acids.

The genes are TRBV10-3 and TRBJ2-5; tentative D call: TRBD2 (5 bases). The length of the CDR3 is 14 residues. The germline V and J ends were trimmed by 5 bases and 1 base, with 11 bases remaining between them. Looked up from germline, CDR1 is ENHRY and CDR2 is SYGVKD. This chain's CDR3 is CAISPRGGQETQYF. The CDR3 nucleotides read TGTGCCATCAGTCCACGAGGAGGCCAAGAGACCCAGTACTTC.

The gene calls are TRBV6-1 and TRBJ1-5, with a tentative D call TRBD1 (6 bases). Germline CDR1 and CDR2: MNHNS and SASEGT. This CDR3 region has 14 residues. Trimming left V 1 base short and J 7 bases short, with 11 bases between. For the CDR3, the DNA is TGTGCCAGCAGTGAAGACGGGGGGGCGCAGCCCCAGCATTTT. It translates to CASSEDGGAQPQHF.

The rearrangement joins TRBV29-1 to TRBJ1-1; the match to TRBD1 covers 9 bases. Germline CDR1 reads SQVTM; CDR2 reads ANQGSEA. V gave up 6 bases and J gave up 6 bases; unmatched junction bases: 2. This CDR3 region has 11 residues. Written as DNA, the CDR3 is TGCAGCGTGGGACAGGGTTCTGAAGCTTTCTTT. It codes for CSVGQGSEAFF.

The chain employs TRBV2 and TRBJ2-7, with 8 bases aligning to TRBD1. The CDR3 has 16 residues. Germline loops: CDR1 SNHLY, CDR2 FYNNEI. V shed 1 base, J shed 3 bases, and the junction held 8 bases outside the gene matches. The DNA for the CDR3 is TGTGCCAGCAGTGAAGGGGCTGGGACAGGCTTCTACGAGCAGTACTTC. Translating it yields CASSEGAGTGFYEQYF. Full variable domain (missing parts from reference TRBV2 and TRBJ2-7): EPEVTQTPSHQVTQMGQEVILRCVPISNHLYFYWYRQILGQKVEFLVSFYNNEISEKSEIFDDQFSVERPDGSNFTLKIRSTKLEDSAMYFCASSEGAGTGFYEQYFGPGTRLTVT.

The rearrangement links TRBV19 to TRBJ2-7; a possible D gene is TRBD1 (6 bases). The V gene lost 9 bases and the J gene lost 0 bases, with 21 bases spanning the gap. Per germline, CDR1 LNHDA and CDR2 SQIVND (reference sequence). This CDR3 is 16 amino acids long. The CDR3 sequence: CASLIPGQGLSYEQYF. As DNA, the CDR3 is TGTGCCAGCCTCATCCCAGGGCAGGGGCTCTCCTACGAGCAGTACTTC. The variable domain in full, completed from reference TRBV19 and TRBJ2-7, reads DGGITQSPKYLFRKEGQNVTLSCEQNLNHDAMYWYRQDPGQGLRLIYYSQIVNDFQKGDIAEGYSVSREKKESFPLTVTSAQKNPTAFYLCASLIPGQGLSYEQYFGPGTRLTVT.

This chain joins TRBV29-1 and TRBJ1-1; 9 bases agree with TRBD1. Germline V lookup: CDR1 SQVTM, CDR2 ANQGSEA. CDR3 size: 13 residues. V shed 5 bases, J shed 1 base, and the junction held 2 bases outside the gene matches. This CDR3 reads CSVRTGANTEAFF. Here the CDR3 DNA reads TGCAGCGTTAGGACAGGGGCGAACACTGAAGCTTTCTTT.

V usage is TRBV7-2 and J usage is TRBJ2-7; perhaps TRBD2 as D (6 bases). CDR3 length: 14 residues. The ends were cut back, 1 base at V and 2 bases at J, with 9 bases in the middle. Germline loops: CDR1 SGHTA, CDR2 FQGNSA. CDR3 region: CASSLGSSAYEQYF. In DNA form, the CDR3 reads TGTGCCAGCAGCTTAGGGTCTAGCGCCTACGAGCAGTACTTC.